The 10 T cell receptor beta chains in this list originate from one sample, sequenced in a study of long-term antiretroviral therapy in people with HIV. Investigators performed immunoSEQ version v3.0 at survey level. Data came from immunoSEQ multiplex PCR; TCRdb stores just in-frame clones and leaves some out. The sample records over 15,000 clones, approximately 75% being singletons. This specimen was unsorted PBMCs, taken 1.5 years before starting antiretroviral therapy. Every receptor here comes from a woman aged 50 to 60 with HIV.

The rearrangement joins TRBV29-1 to TRBJ1-4; 9 nucleotides match TRBD1. Germline V gene lookup returns CDR1 SQVTM and CDR2 ANQGSEA. The V gene end was trimmed by 6 bases and the J gene end by 8 bases; junction bases not matched to a gene: 7. This CDR3 spans 13 amino acids. CDR3 protein: CSVVQGAGEKLFF. For the CDR3, the DNA is TGCAGCGTGGTACAGGGGGCCGGGGAAAAACTGTTTTTT.

This clone turned up a few times. V usage is TRBV11-2 and J usage is TRBJ2-7; no reliable D call. V gave up 8 bases and J gave up 0 bases, with 20 bases separating them. The CDR3 covers 16 residues. In germline, CDR1 is SGHAT, CDR2 FQNNGV. CDR3 region: CASSSHHPLVSYEQYV. The CDR3 region has the DNA TGTGCCAGCTCCAGCCATCATCCTCTTGTCTCCTACGAGCAGTACGTC.

V and J are TRBV5-1 and TRBJ2-1; 12 bases map to TRBD2. With V trimmed by 1 base and J by 7 bases, 3 bases remained unmatched. In germline, CDR1 is SGHRS, CDR2 YFSETQ. The CDR3 loop spans 15 amino acids. In DNA, the CDR3 is TGCGCCAGCAGCTTGAGTCTAGCGGGGGGGAATGAGCAGTTCTTC. It yields the protein CASSLSLAGGNEQFF.

V and J are TRBV6-1 and TRBJ1-3; D remains unclear. CDR3 length: 13 amino acids. The germline CDR1 and CDR2 sequences are MNHNS and SASEGT. Deletions cut 11 bases from V and 4 bases from J, with 15 bases between. DNA for the CDR3: TGTGCCGGAAGAACAGTGCCGGGAAACACCATATATTTT. Protein sequence: CAGRTVPGNTIYF.

The CDR3 is CASSLETGGRETQYF. In DNA, the CDR3 is TGTGCCAGCAGTTTGGAGACAGGGGGGAGAGAGACCCAGTACTTC. The chain couples TRBV6-5 to TRBJ2-5; 9 nucleotides match TRBD1. Looked up from germline, CDR1 is MNHEY and CDR2 is SVGAGI. V gave up 4 bases and J gave up 4 bases; unmatched junction bases: 7. The length of the CDR3 is 15 residues.

CDR3 nucleotides: TGTGCCAGCAGCTTAGAATCTGGCTCGGGGGAGCAGTACGTC. It translates to CASSLESGSGEQYV. V and J are TRBV11-2 and TRBJ2-7, with D possibly matching TRBD2 (5 bases). Germline V gene lookup returns CDR1 SGHAT and CDR2 FQNNGV. The CDR3 is made up of 14 amino acids. The ends were cut back, 0 bases at V and 7 bases at J, with 13 bases in the middle.

The chain is built from TRBV6-1 and TRBJ1-5, with D maybe TRBD1 (5 bases). Germline loops: CDR1 MNHNS, CDR2 SASEGT. This CDR3 spans 14 amino acids. Between the trimmed V and J ends, which lost 4 bases and 7 bases, there was a span of 14 bases. As DNA, the CDR3 is TGTGCCAGCAGTGTATCCAGGGTGGCCCAGCCCCAGCATTTT. Its translation: CASSVSRVAQPQHF.

The rearrangement joins TRBV18 to TRBJ1-4; no clear D gene. Deletions cut 3 bases from V and 9 bases from J, with 14 bases between. Germline CDR1 reads KGHSH; CDR2 reads LQKENI. The CDR3 contains 14 residues. Here the CDR3 DNA reads TGTGCCAGCTCACCGGATAAGGCAGCTAAAAAACTGTTTTTT. Translation: CASSPDKAAKKLFF.

The chain has TRBV6-5 and TRBJ2-7, with TRBD2 identical over 9 bases. Looked up from germline, CDR1 is MNHEY and CDR2 is SVGAGI. The CDR3 totals 14 residues. V gave up 4 bases and J gave up 3 bases; unmatched junction bases: 4. CDR3 DNA sequence: TGTGCCAGCAGTTTAGCGGGGGTAAACTACGAGCAGTACTTC. Amino acids: CASSLAGVNYEQYF.

The chain joins TRBV9 to TRBJ1-2; 7 bases agree with TRBD1. CDR1 SGDLS and CDR2 YYNGEE come from the germline V gene. The V segment lost 5 bases and the J segment 2 bases; nucleotides outside the gene matches: 6. The CDR3 spans 14 residues. The CDR3 nucleotides are TGTGCCAGCAGAGGGACAGAGCAAAACTATGGCTACACCTTC. The encoded protein is CASRGTEQNYGYTF.